The 24 T cell receptor beta chains below all came from one sample that was sequenced in a study of cytomegalovirus exposure and HLA in healthy donors. Both 60 Vbeta primers and 13 Jbeta primers went into the PCR. Method: immunoSEQ multiplex PCR; TCRdb's copy keeps in-frame clones and lacks some. This table has some 120,000 clones, under 85% appearing once. The sequencing sample was made of PBMCs. The receptors were sampled from a woman aged 50 to 60 in good health and CMV-seropositive.

The CDR3 DNA sequence: TGTGCCAGCCCGGCGTTCACAGGGGCTGCCTACAATGAGCAGTTCTTC. Translation gives CASPAFTGAAYNEQFF. The J gene is TRBJ2-1, the V gene TRBV5-8; TRBD1 matches at 7 bases. With 7 bases clipped from V and 2 bases from J, the junction kept 12 bases outside the gene matches. Per germline, CDR1 SGHTS and CDR2 YDEGEE. This CDR3 contains 16 residues.

The J gene is TRBJ2-7, the V gene TRBV19, with D possibly TRBD2 on 6 matching bases. There are 14 residues in the CDR3. The germline CDR1 and CDR2 sequences are LNHDA and SQIVND (reference sequence). The V end lost 5 bases, the J end lost 3 bases, and 14 bases lay between the germline ends. CDR3 DNA sequence: TGTGCCAGTAGTCCAAGGACTACCGACTACGAGCAGTACTTC. It is translated as CASSPRTTDYEQYF. Based on the CDR3 plus reference TRBV19 and TRBJ2-7, the full variable domain is DGGITQSPKYLFRKEGQNVTLSCEQNLNHDAMYWYRQDPGQGLRLIYYSQIVNDFQKGDIAEGYSVSREKKESFPLTVTSAQKNPTAFYLCASSPRTTDYEQYFGPGTRLTVT.

The chain couples TRBV15 to TRBJ1-2; perhaps TRBD1 as D (5 bases). V lost 1 base and J lost 2, with 11 bases in between. CDR3 length: 15 amino acids. Germline V CDR1 and CDR2: LNHNV, YYDKDF (reference sequence). CDR3 residues: CATSRGDSWNYGYTF. CDR3 nucleotide sequence: TGTGCCACCAGCAGAGGGGACTCCTGGAACTATGGCTACACCTTC.

The chain recombines TRBV9 with TRBJ1-4, with D possibly matching TRBD1 (5 bases). The CDR3 contains 14 residues. The germline V and J ends were trimmed by 4 bases and 6 bases, with 13 bases remaining between them. The germline V gene has CDR1 SGDLS and CDR2 YYNGEE. CDR3 sequence reads: CASSLGHGDEKLFF. The CDR3 DNA sequence: TGTGCCAGCAGCTTAGGACACGGGGATGAAAAACTGTTTTTT.

This rearrangement joins TRBV29-1 to TRBJ2-5; 7 positions match TRBD2. This CDR3 comprises 13 residues. V was clipped by 7 bases and J by 3 bases; unmatched bases: 8. The germline V gene encodes CDR1 SQVTM and CDR2 ANQGSEA. The CDR3 sequence: CSARVGGKETQYF. The CDR3 region has the DNA TGCAGCGCCCGGGTGGGAGGGAAAGAGACCCAGTACTTC.

The J gene is TRBJ1-3, the V gene TRBV7-2; 8 bases line up with TRBD1. Germline V gene sequence: CDR1 SGHTA, CDR2 FQGNSA. Unmatched junction bases numbered 4, after V lost 6 bases and J lost 3 bases. The length of the CDR3 is 14 residues. CDR3 sequence (DNA): TGTGCCAGCAGACCAGGGGGCGGTGGAAACACCATATATTTT. Amino acid sequence: CASRPGGGGNTIYF.

This rearrangement joins TRBV13 to TRBJ2-3, with D maybe TRBD2 (7 bases). The CDR3 sequence is 16 residues long. Germline V gene lookup returns CDR1 PRHDT and CDR2 FYEKMQ (reference sequence). V was trimmed by 4 bases and J by 2 bases, leaving 16 bases between them. Here the CDR3 DNA reads TGTGCCAGCAGCTCGTACTGGGGGGGCCACACAGATACGCAGTATTTT. Encoded protein: CASSSYWGGHTDTQYF.

The chain couples TRBV12-5 to TRBJ1-5; maybe TRBD1 (5 bases). Trimming left V 4 bases short and J 1 base short, with 8 bases between. This CDR3 is 14 amino acids long. The germline V gene has CDR1 LGHNT and CDR2 FRNRAP. Here the CDR3 DNA reads TGTGCTAGTGGTTGGGGCTTGAGCAATCAGCCCCAGCATTTT. Amino acids: CASGWGLSNQPQHF.

This clone was seen only once. This chain uses TRBV5-8 with TRBJ2-3; the D is unclear. This CDR3 is 14 amino acids long. The V gene lost 3 bases and the J gene lost 6 bases, with 14 bases spanning the gap. CDR1 is SGHTS, CDR2 YDEGEE, per germline. The CDR3 DNA reads TGTGCCAGCAGCTACGGTCGACTGCCGGATACGCAGTATTTT. Protein: CASSYGRLPDTQYF.

The chain has TRBV7-2 and TRBJ1-1, with 7 nucleotides matching TRBD1. Trimming took 4 bases from V and 3 from J; bases not matched to a gene: 8. Germline-derived CDR1 and CDR2 are SGHTA and FQGNSA. The CDR3 is made up of 15 amino acids. The CDR3 sequence is CASSSQRGRDTEAFF. In DNA form, the CDR3 reads TGTGCCAGCAGCTCGCAAAGGGGGCGGGACACTGAAGCTTTCTTT.

The chain is built from TRBV9 and TRBJ1-5, with D perhaps TRBD1 (5 bases). Germline CDR1 reads SGDLS; CDR2 reads YYNGEE. This CDR3 comprises 14 residues. Trimming cost V 7 bases and J 6 bases, with 17 bases left between them. CDR3 DNA: TGTGCCAGCGGGAAAGGGGTTGCTTCTCAGCCCCAGCATTTT. Translated, it gives CASGKGVASQPQHF.

By sample fraction, this clone is medium-sized. V and J are TRBV5-8 and TRBJ1-1; 8 bases align to TRBD1. CDR3 length: 15 amino acids. CDR1 SGHTS and CDR2 YDEGEE come from the germline V gene. V lost 5 bases to trimming and J lost 10 bases; unmatched junction nucleotides: 16. The CDR3, as DNA: TGTGCCAGCAGTCGAGACAGGGGAGTTTCCATGGGAGCTTTCTTT. As protein: CASSRDRGVSMGAFF.

The gene calls are TRBV4-1 and TRBJ2-5, with D perhaps matching TRBD1 (6 bases). This CDR3 has 19 residues. Trimming stripped 0 bases from V and 7 bases from J, with 27 bases between. The germline V gene encodes CDR1 MGHRA and CDR2 YSYEKL. Here the CDR3 reads CASSQDYIRKGEPPLTQYF. The DNA of the CDR3 is TGCGCCAGCAGCCAAGACTACATCCGAAAGGGGGAACCCCCACTGACCCAGTACTTC.

This clone appeared a single time. The genes are TRBV5-1 and TRBJ2-1; 9 bases are a match to TRBD1. This CDR3 contains 13 residues. CDR1 is SGHRS, CDR2 YFSETQ, per germline. The V and J ends lost 4 bases and 8 bases, in that order; junction bases with no gene match: 4. CDR3: CASSEGQGYEQFF. DNA of the CDR3: TGCGCCAGCAGCGAGGGACAGGGATATGAGCAGTTCTTC.

This clone came up a few times. This chain uses TRBV11-2 with TRBJ2-1, with TRBD1 matching 7 bases. V shed 5 bases and J 8 bases; nucleotides not matched to a gene: 15. This CDR3 spans 16 amino acids. Germline V gene data show CDR1 as SGHAT and CDR2 as FQNNGV. The CDR3 protein is CASSPRTGWDEDEQFF. The CDR3 DNA is TGTGCCAGCAGCCCAAGGACAGGATGGGACGAGGATGAGCAGTTCTTC. Using reference TRBV11-2 and TRBJ2-1 for the parts outside the CDR3, the full variable domain is EAGVAQSPRYKIIEKRQSVAFWCNPISGHATLYWYQQILGQGPKLLIQFQNNGVVDDSQLPKDRFSAERLKGVDSTLKIQPAKLEDSAVYLCASSPRTGWDEDEQFFGPGTRLTVL.

This chain joins TRBV9 and TRBJ2-3; D is unresolved. The CDR3 is 14 amino acids. V lost 4 bases, J lost 4 bases, and 13 bases lay in between. Germline CDR1 SGDLS, CDR2 YYNGEE. CDR3 protein: CASSSTRRSDTQYF. The CDR3 DNA reads as TGTGCCAGCAGCTCTACCCGTCGCTCAGATACGCAGTATTTT.

The CDR3 coding sequence is TGCGCCAGCAGCGCTTGGACAGGGGCCTACGAGCAGTACTTC. It translates to CASSAWTGAYEQYF. The rearrangement links TRBV4-3 to TRBJ2-7; 9 nucleotides agree with TRBD1. The germline V gene has CDR1 LGHNA and CDR2 YSLEER. V lost 5 bases to trimming and J lost 2 bases; unmatched junction nucleotides: 4. The CDR3 is 14 amino acids.

The chain carries TRBV7-6 and TRBJ1-2; D may be TRBD1 (6 bases). Germline-derived CDR1 and CDR2 are SGHVS and FNYEAQ. V lost 5 bases, J lost 4 bases, and 8 bases lay in between. The CDR3 has 12 amino acids. CDR3 loop: CASSIQGYGYTF. As DNA, the CDR3 is TGTGCCAGCAGCATACAGGGCTATGGCTACACCTTC.

This rearrangement joins TRBV5-1 to TRBJ2-2, with 10 positions matching TRBD2. The CDR3 is 16 residues long. Germline V CDR1 and CDR2: SGHRS, YFSETQ. V trimming: 0 bases; J trimming: 1 base; junction bases outside the gene matches: 0. In nucleotides, the CDR3 is TGCGCCAGCAGCTTGGCTAGCGGGGGGAACACCGGGGAGCTGTTTTTT. Translation: CASSLASGGNTGELFF.

As DNA, the CDR3 is TGTGCCAGCTCACCACCCGGTAGCGGGGGGACAAACACAGATACGCAGTATTTT. Protein sequence: CASSPPGSGGTNTDTQYF. V is TRBV18 and J is TRBJ2-3; TRBD2 agrees at 10 bases. The CDR3 sequence is 18 residues long. CDR1 is KGHSH and CDR2 is LQKENI in the germline V gene. J was trimmed by 2 bases and V by 0 bases; bases with no gene match: 8.

The chain has TRBV7-6 and TRBJ1-4; 8 bases match TRBD1. The ends lost 5 bases at V and 8 bases at J; junction bases unmatched: 4. Germline values: CDR1 SGHVS, CDR2 FNYEAQ. This CDR3 spans 13 amino acids. The CDR3, as DNA: TGTGCCAGCAGCAGTCGACAGGGGGAAAAACTGTTTTTT. This codes for CASSSRQGEKLFF.

The genes are TRBV29-1 and TRBJ1-2, with D possibly being TRBD1 (5 bases). There are 11 residues in the CDR3. Per germline, CDR1 SQVTM and CDR2 ANQGSEA. The CDR3 DNA reads TGCCTTCACCAACAGCGGGACGGCTACACCTTC. This translates into CLHQQRDGYTF.

This chain uses TRBV30 with TRBJ2-5; D is perhaps TRBD1 (6 bases). The last part of the DNA fits TRBJ2-7 better; the J call may be wrong. CDR3 length: 15 residues. In germline, CDR1 is GTSNPN, CDR2 SVGIG (reference sequence). The CDR3 sequence is CAWSVVQGSSYEQYF. In DNA, the CDR3 is TGTGCCTGGAGTGTAGTCCAGGGGAGCTCCTACGAGCAGTACTTC.

The rearrangement links TRBV7-6 to TRBJ2-2; D is perhaps TRBD1 (5 bases). Germline V gene sequence: CDR1 SGHVS, CDR2 FNYEAQ. This CDR3 is 16 amino acids long. The germline V and J ends were trimmed by 5 bases and 0 bases, with 13 bases remaining between them. This CDR3 is CASSLRRQSNTGELFF. CDR3 nucleotides: TGTGCCAGCAGCCTCAGGAGACAGTCGAACACCGGGGAGCTGTTTTTT. The full variable domain, its missing parts supplied by reference TRBV7-6 and TRBJ2-2, is GAGVSQSPRYKVTKRGQDVALRCDPISGHVSLYWYRQALGQGPEFLTYFNYEAQQDKSGLPNDRFSAERPEGSISTLTIQRTEQRDSAMYRCASSLRRQSNTGELFFGEGSRLTVL.